This is a list of T cell receptor beta chains from one sample in a study of lymphopenia after photon versus proton radiotherapy. Libraries were prepared by immunoSEQ multiplex PCR; TCRdb keeps only in-frame clonotypes and omits some of them. The sample comprises 2,500 to 3,000 clones, around 93% of which are singletons, and 1.9% rests with the top ten. The specimen comprised peripheral blood, sampled from a patient treated with photon-based radiotherapy. The receptors were gathered from a woman in her seventies with pancreatic cancer. Both conserved end residues are trimmed from each CDR3. The size of a clone is reported for some rows only, either as once, few or many, or as a class for expanded clones.

clone_size	v_call	j_call	cdr3_aa
few	TRBV9	TRBJ1-5	ASSVDPGSPQH
.	TRBV7-8	TRBJ2-7	ASSPKRQRGYEQY
.	TRBV21-1	TRBJ1-1	ASRKFTGQENTEAF
.	TRBV9	TRBJ1-6	ASTPGRYNSPLH
.	TRBV6-5	TRBJ1-1	ATVSTRGNTEAF
.	TRBV9	TRBJ2-7	ASSVAHTSGRSEQY
.	TRBV6-5	TRBJ2-7	ASSGDSYEQY
.	TRBV19	TRBJ1-4	ASSYGPGQGEEKLF
.	TRBV19	TRBJ1-5	ASSILWDREGQPQH
.	TRBV7-2	TRBJ1-1	ASSFGLNGDEAF
.	TRBV28	TRBJ1-1	ASSRYGTRNTEAF
.	TRBV4-3	TRBJ2-5	ASSQGREKTQY
few	TRBV30	TRBJ1-5	AWGGPTSNQPQH